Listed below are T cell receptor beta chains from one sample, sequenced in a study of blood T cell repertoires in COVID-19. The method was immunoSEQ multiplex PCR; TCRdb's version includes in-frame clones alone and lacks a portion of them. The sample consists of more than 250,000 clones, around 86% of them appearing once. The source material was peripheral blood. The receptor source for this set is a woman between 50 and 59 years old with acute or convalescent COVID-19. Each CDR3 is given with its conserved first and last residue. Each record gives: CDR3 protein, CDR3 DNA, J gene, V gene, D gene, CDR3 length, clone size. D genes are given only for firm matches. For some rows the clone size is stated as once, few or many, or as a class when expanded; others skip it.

cdr3_aa: CASSYSTGVEGYTF
cdr3_nt: TGTGCCAGCAGTTACTCAACAGGGGTAGAAGGCTACACCTTC
j_call: TRBJ1-2
v_call: TRBV6-6
d_call: TRBD1
cdr3_length: 14
clone_size: -

cdr3_aa: CASSPPYNNSPLHF
cdr3_nt: TGTGCCAGCTCACCACCATATAATAATTCACCCCTCCACTTT
j_call: TRBJ1-6
v_call: TRBV18
d_call: -
cdr3_length: 14
clone_size: -

cdr3_aa: CASRGTSGRDNEQFF
cdr3_nt: TGTGCCAGCAGGGGGACTAGCGGGAGGGACAATGAGCAGTTCTTC
j_call: TRBJ2-1
v_call: TRBV6-6
d_call: TRBD2
cdr3_length: 15
clone_size: -

cdr3_aa: CASSKGSGRAHNEQFF
cdr3_nt: TGTGCCAGCAGCAAAGGTAGCGGGAGGGCCCACAATGAGCAGTTCTTC
j_call: TRBJ2-1
v_call: TRBV21-1
d_call: -
cdr3_length: 16
clone_size: -

cdr3_aa: CASTRTGRTTDTQYF
cdr3_nt: TGTGCCAGTACTAGGACAGGCCGAACAACAGATACGCAGTATTTT
j_call: TRBJ2-3
v_call: TRBV19
d_call: TRBD1
cdr3_length: 15
clone_size: -

cdr3_aa: CASSSLLAGDPGELFF
cdr3_nt: TGTGCCAGCAGTTCACTACTAGCGGGAGACCCCGGGGAGCTGTTTTTT
j_call: TRBJ2-2
v_call: TRBV27
d_call: TRBD2
cdr3_length: 16
clone_size: -

cdr3_aa: CASSPTGGSSNTF
cdr3_nt: TGTGCCAGCAGCCCTACAGGGGGCAGCTCAAACACCTTC
j_call: TRBJ1-2
v_call: TRBV28
d_call: TRBD1
cdr3_length: 13
clone_size: -

cdr3_aa: CASDHGQNTEAFF
cdr3_nt: TGTGCCAGCGATCACGGTCAGAACACTGAAGCTTTCTTT
j_call: TRBJ1-1
v_call: TRBV18
d_call: -
cdr3_length: 13
clone_size: few

cdr3_aa: CASSVRDRGPQNTEAFF
cdr3_nt: TGTGCCAGCAGCGTCCGGGACAGGGGGCCGCAGAACACTGAAGCTTTCTTT
j_call: TRBJ1-1
v_call: TRBV9
d_call: TRBD1
cdr3_length: 17
clone_size: -

cdr3_aa: CASSSNGGSYEQYF
cdr3_nt: TGTGCCAGCAGTAGTAACGGGGGAAGCTACGAGCAGTACTTC
j_call: TRBJ2-7
v_call: TRBV6-5
d_call: -
cdr3_length: 14
clone_size: -

cdr3_aa: CASSLSGSSTDTQYF
cdr3_nt: TGTGCCAGCAGCCTTAGCGGGAGTAGCACAGATACGCAGTATTTT
j_call: TRBJ2-3
v_call: TRBV9
d_call: TRBD2
cdr3_length: 15
clone_size: once

cdr3_aa: CASSLYLGNPYGYTF
cdr3_nt: TGTGCCAGCAGTTTATACCTCGGGAATCCCTATGGCTACACCTTC
j_call: TRBJ1-2
v_call: TRBV27
d_call: -
cdr3_length: 15
clone_size: few